The 3 T cell receptor beta chains below were found in one sample sequenced in a study of vaccination effects on CD4 cells after COVID-19. The repertoire was sequenced with immunoSEQ multiplex PCR; TCRdb's copy has only in-frame clones and lacks some. The repertoire has 60,000 to 70,000 clones, about four fifths of them found once; the top ten carry under 3%. Sequencing in the ViraFEST assay came after antigen-specific CD4+ T cells had been expanded with viral peptide pools, which were used to stimulate PBMC. An approximately ten-day culture period preceded the isolation of CD4+ T cells. Their target antigens are unknown. Sequences were derived from CD4+ T cells from PBMCs cultured with HCoV-229E spike peptides, sampled before COVID-19 vaccination. These receptors originate from a human donor who received a COVID-19 vaccine.

V is TRBV5-1 and J is TRBJ2-5, with D possibly being TRBD2 (5 bases). Germline V lookup: CDR1 SGHRS, CDR2 YFSETQ. Trimming removed 4 bases from V and 5 bases from J, with 12 bases in between. The CDR3 spans 13 residues. The CDR3 reads CASSPRVGETQYF. In DNA, the CDR3 is TGCGCCAGCAGCCCGCGGGTGGGGGAGACCCAGTACTTC.

This clone came up a few times. The chain has TRBV29-1 and TRBJ1-1, with D possibly being TRBD1 (5 bases). Germline V gene sequence: CDR1 SQVTM, CDR2 ANQGSEA. This CDR3 has 13 residues. Trimming left V 6 bases short and J 3 bases short, with 14 bases between. This CDR3 reads CSVEQERDTEAFF. DNA for the CDR3: TGCAGCGTAGAACAGGAGAGGGACACTGAAGCTTTCTTT.

V and J are TRBV3-1 (or the pseudogene TRBV3-2) and TRBJ1-4; the D is unclear. V lost 4 bases and J 2 bases, leaving 14 bases between the germline ends. The germline V gene has CDR1 LGHDT and CDR2 YNNKEL (reference sequence). This CDR3 contains 16 residues. The CDR3 is CASSLGSGITNEKLFF. The CDR3 bases are TGTGCCAGCAGCCTAGGTTCGGGGATTACTAATGAAAAACTGTTTTTT.